What follows are 29 T cell receptor beta chains derived from one specimen sequenced in a study of blood T cell repertoires in COVID-19. Sequencing was performed with immunoSEQ multiplex PCR; in TCRdb, only in-frame clones are kept and a portion is missing. Counted here are roughly 9,600 clones, roughly 81% occurring once; the ten biggest clones make up 24%. The source material was peripheral blood. These TCRs come from a man aged 60 to 69 with active COVID-19.

V and J are TRBV9 and TRBJ1-2; 7 nucleotides match TRBD1. Per the germline V gene, CDR1 is SGDLS and CDR2 is YYNGEE. The CDR3 has 16 amino acids. Trimming at V came to 0 bases and at J to 3 bases, leaving 8 bases not matched to a gene. In nucleotides, the CDR3 is TGTGCCAGCAGCGTAGCGTGGGACAGCCTCCACTATGGCTACACCTTC. Protein product: CASSVAWDSLHYGYTF.

The sample holds one count of this clone. V usage is TRBV9 and J usage is TRBJ1-1; possible D gene TRBD1, 5 bases. Germline values: CDR1 SGDLS, CDR2 YYNGEE. V lost 7 bases and J lost 2, with 12 bases in between. This CDR3 has 13 amino acids. The CDR3 region is CASGGTANTEAFF. Written as DNA, the CDR3 is TGTGCCAGCGGGGGGACCGCAAACACTGAAGCTTTCTTT.

The chain carries TRBV6-5 and TRBJ1-2; TRBD1 aligns across 9 bases. The V gene's germline CDR1 is MNHEY and CDR2 SVGAGI. This CDR3 has 12 amino acids. The CDR3 protein is CASAGTGYFYTF. CDR3 nucleotides: TGTGCAAGCGCTGGGACAGGGTACTTCTACACCTTC.

This clone was seen once. This rearrangement joins TRBV4-3 to TRBJ1-2, with D maybe TRBD1 (5 bases). Germline loops: CDR1 LGHNA, CDR2 YSLEER. This CDR3 is built from 13 residues. V was cut by 0 bases and J by 8 bases, with 10 bases left in between. CDR3: CASSQDGTDGYTF. The CDR3 DNA is TGCGCCAGCAGCCAAGACGGGACTGACGGCTACACCTTC.

V is TRBV2 and J is TRBJ2-7; TRBD1 might be the D (5 bases). The CDR3 loop spans 14 amino acids. The germline CDR1 and CDR2 sequences are SNHLY and FYNNEI. V lost 6 bases and J lost 0, with 12 bases in between. The CDR3 DNA reads as TGTGCCAGCAGGCCCGACAGAAGCTCCTACGAGCAGTACTTC. Its protein is CASRPDRSSYEQYF. The full variable domain, in which reference TRBV2 and TRBJ2-7 provide the parts outside the CDR3, is EPEVTQTPSHQVTQMGQEVILRCVPISNHLYFYWYRQILGQKVEFLVSFYNNEISEKSEIFDDQFSVERPDGSNFTLKIRSTKLEDSAMYFCASRPDRSSYEQYFGPGTRLTVT.

The chain uses TRBV7-2 and TRBJ2-3; 8 positions agree with TRBD2. Losses at the gene ends were 7 bases for V and 1 base for J; bases not matched to a gene: 7. The germline CDR1 and CDR2 sequences are SGHTA and FQGNSA. This CDR3 has 15 amino acids. CDR3 in DNA: TGTGCCAGCAACCTAGGTAGCGGGGGCACAGATACGCAGTATTTT. Its translation is CASNLGSGGTDTQYF. The whole variable domain, remainder taken from reference TRBV7-2 and TRBJ2-3, is GAGVSQSPSNKVTEKGKDVELRCDPISGHTALYWYRQSLGQGLEFLIYFQGNSAPDKSGLPSDRFSAERTGGSVSTLTIQRTQQEDSAVYLCASNLGSGGTDTQYFGPGTRLTVL.

V is TRBV28 and J is TRBJ1-1; D ambiguous. The CDR3 consists of 12 residues. V was trimmed by 6 bases and J by 8 bases, leaving 13 bases between them. Germline loops: CDR1 MDHEN, CDR2 SYDVKM. The CDR3 loop is CASRPLAGEAFF. The CDR3 DNA sequence: TGTGCCAGCAGACCTTTGGCAGGCGAAGCTTTCTTT.

The chain carries TRBV6-5 and TRBJ2-1; 10 bases map to TRBD2. CDR1 and CDR2 (germline): MNHEY, SVGAGI. The CDR3 is made up of 15 amino acids. J lost 10 bases, V lost 6 bases, and 12 bases had no gene match. In DNA, the CDR3 is TGTGCCAGCAGCCTTCCCAGCGGGGGGGCCCGGGAGCAGTTCTTC. Translating it yields CASSLPSGGAREQFF.

This rearrangement joins TRBV12-3 or TRBV12-4 to TRBJ1-1; 7 bases line up with TRBD1. The V gene end was trimmed by 7 bases and the J gene end by 6 bases; junction bases not matched to a gene: 8. The length of the CDR3 is 13 residues. In nucleotides, the CDR3 is TGTGCCAGCATAAGAAGACAGGGCGCTGAAGCTTTCTTT. Its translation: CASIRRQGAEAFF.

The rearrangement links TRBV6-6 to TRBJ2-6; 7 nucleotides match TRBD1. V lost 5 bases, J lost 9 bases, and 4 bases stayed unmatched. CDR3 length: 13 residues. Per germline, CDR1 MNHNY and CDR2 SVGAGI (reference sequence). The CDR3 DNA reads as TGTGCCAGCAGTCGGGACAGCCACAACGTCCTGACTTTC. Protein: CASSRDSHNVLTF.

The chain has TRBV6-7 and TRBJ2-3; 8 nucleotides align to TRBD2. TRBV6-7 is given ORF status, its function remaining uncertain. V shed 2 bases, J shed 6 bases, and the junction held 10 bases outside the gene matches. This CDR3 has 16 residues. The DNA for the CDR3 is TGTGCCAGCAGTTACAGTTCACGGGAGGGCATGGATACGCAGTATTTT. Amino acid sequence: CASSYSSREGMDTQYF.

The V and J genes are TRBV13 and TRBJ2-5; 14 positions match TRBD2. This CDR3 is 16 amino acids long. V lost 5 bases to trimming and J lost 6 bases; unmatched junction nucleotides: 8. CDR1 and CDR2 (germline): PRHDT, FYEKMQ (reference sequence). CDR3 protein: CASSSGTSGSLQTQYF. CDR3 bases: TGTGCCAGCAGCAGCGGGACTAGCGGGAGCCTACAGACCCAGTACTTC.

This clone has a single count. V is TRBV7-2 and J is TRBJ2-2, with D possibly being TRBD1 (5 bases). The CDR3 extends over 14 amino acids. V was trimmed by 5 bases and J by 3 bases, leaving 10 bases between them. The germline V gene encodes CDR1 SGHTA and CDR2 FQGNSA. CDR3 sequence (DNA): TGTGCCAGCAGCGAGCAGGGTCACACCGGGGAGCTGTTTTTT. Amino acid sequence: CASSEQGHTGELFF.

CDR3 nucleotide sequence: TGTGCCAGTAGTGAGAGACAGTCAAGGGGAGAGACCCAGTACTTC. Encoded protein: CASSERQSRGETQYF. The gene calls are TRBV19 and TRBJ2-5, with TRBD1 as a possible D gene (5 bases). The CDR3 sequence is 15 residues long. V was cut by 5 bases and J by 4 bases, with 17 bases left in between. CDR1 and CDR2 from the germline V gene are LNHDA and SQIVND (reference sequence).

The chain couples TRBV4-1 to TRBJ2-5; D remains ambiguous. This CDR3 spans 14 amino acids. Trimming left V 3 bases short and J 2 bases short, with 10 bases between. Looked up from germline, CDR1 is MGHRA and CDR2 is YSYEKL. CDR3 region: CASSQEDWQETQYF. In DNA form, the CDR3 reads TGCGCCAGCAGCCAGGAAGACTGGCAAGAGACCCAGTACTTC.

The V call is TRBV6-5, the J call TRBJ2-7, with 12 bases matching TRBD2. Germline V gives CDR1 MNHEY, CDR2 SVGAGI. The junction had 1 base not matched to a gene; V was cut back by 6 bases and J by 1 base. There are 14 residues in the CDR3. CDR3 sequence reads: CASSGLAGSYEQYF. CDR3 DNA sequence: TGTGCCAGCAGCGGACTAGCGGGGTCCTACGAGCAGTACTTC.

J is TRBJ1-2 and V is TRBV7-8, with D unclear. The germline gives CDR1 SGHVS, CDR2 FQNEAQ. V gave up 5 bases and J gave up 0 bases, with 10 bases separating them. This CDR3 has 14 residues. CDR3 in DNA: TGTGCCAGCAGCGTCAGCGCGACTAACTATGGCTACACCTTC. This gives the protein CASSVSATNYGYTF.

The CDR3 bases are TGTGCCAGCAGTCCGCGGTCCCAGAGAGCGTCTGAAGCTTTCTTT. It specifies CASSPRSQRASEAFF. The rearrangement links TRBV27 to TRBJ1-1, with no clear D. The CDR3 has 15 amino acids. V lost 5 bases, J lost 6 bases, and 19 bases lay in between. The V gene's germline CDR1 is MNHEY and CDR2 SMNVEV (reference sequence).

This clone has a handful of counts. The chain is built from TRBV6-5 and TRBJ1-2, with D possibly matching TRBD1 (6 bases). The CDR3 consists of 13 residues. Germline loops: CDR1 MNHEY, CDR2 SVGAGI. V dropped 6 bases and J dropped 6 bases, with 14 bases sitting between them. CDR3 amino acids: CASSPHTGNGYTF. The CDR3 nucleotides are TGTGCCAGCAGCCCACACACAGGGAATGGCTACACCTTC.

V and J are TRBV6-2 or TRBV6-3 and TRBJ2-3; possibly TRBD1 for D (6 bases). The CDR3 is 14 amino acids. Trimming shortened V by 6 bases and J by 0 bases, and 10 bases separated the two germline ends. The germline gives CDR1 MNHEY, CDR2 SVGEGT. The CDR3 region is CASSLDSSTDTQYF. The CDR3, as DNA: TGTGCCAGCAGCTTGGACAGCAGCACAGATACGCAGTATTTT.

The gene calls are TRBV7-3 and TRBJ2-1; no definite D call. V shed 5 bases and J shed 4 bases, with 18 bases lying between them. Germline V CDR1 and CDR2: SGHTA, FQGTGA. This CDR3 spans 16 amino acids. The CDR3 DNA reads TGTGCCAGCAGCCCAACGCTCGTCGCGTCGTACAATGAGCAGTTCTTC. Its translation is CASSPTLVASYNEQFF. Supplemented by reference TRBV7-3 and TRBJ2-1, the full variable domain reads GAGVSQTPSNKVTEKGKYVELRCDPISGHTALYWYRQSLGQGPEFLIYFQGTGAADDSGLPNDRFFAVRPEGSVSTLKIQRTERGDSAVYLCASSPTLVASYNEQFFGPGTRLTVL.

The genes are TRBV18 and TRBJ1-6; D is possibly TRBD1 (6 bases). Germline V CDR1 and CDR2: KGHSH, LQKENI. This CDR3 has 14 amino acids. V was trimmed by 2 bases and J by 8 bases, leaving 10 bases between them. The CDR3 is CASSPSGVDSPLHF. For the CDR3, the DNA is TGTGCCAGCTCACCATCAGGGGTGGATTCACCCCTCCACTTT.

The chain combines TRBV4-3 with TRBJ2-2, with a tentative D call TRBD1 (5 bases). V dropped 1 base and J dropped 6 bases, with 9 bases sitting between them. The CDR3 extends over 14 amino acids. CDR1 is LGHNA and CDR2 is YSLEER in the germline V gene. The CDR3 DNA reads TGCGCCAGCAGCCAAGTCCTAGGGGCCGGGGAGCTGTTTTTT. Its protein product is CASSQVLGAGELFF.

This clone was recorded a few times. V and J are TRBV5-1 and TRBJ2-7, with 9 nucleotides matching TRBD2. V shed 2 bases, J shed 6 bases, and the junction held 12 bases outside the gene matches. CDR3 length: 16 amino acids. CDR1 SGHRS and CDR2 YFSETQ come from the germline V gene. CDR3 sequence reads: CASSFVTSGNVAEQYF. DNA of the CDR3: TGCGCCAGCAGCTTTGTGACTAGCGGTAATGTCGCCGAGCAGTACTTC.

The rearrangement links TRBV18 to TRBJ2-1; 13 positions agree with TRBD2. The CDR3 consists of 18 residues. The germline CDR1 and CDR2 sequences are KGHSH and LQKENI. Trimming took 2 bases from V and 4 from J; bases not matched to a gene: 8. The CDR3 DNA follows: TGTGCCAGCTCACCAGGGAGGGGACTAGCGGGAAAATACAATGAGCAGTTCTTC. Translation gives CASSPGRGLAGKYNEQFF.

J is TRBJ1-2 and V is TRBV4-3, with D possibly TRBD1 on 6 matching bases. Trimming removed 0 bases from V and 5 bases from J, with 13 bases in between. The CDR3 runs 15 residues. Germline V gives CDR1 LGHNA, CDR2 YSLEER. Here the CDR3 reads CASSQDGGARYGYTF. CDR3 sequence (DNA): TGCGCCAGCAGCCAAGATGGGGGGGCGAGGTATGGCTACACCTTC.

The rearrangement links TRBV27 to TRBJ1-6, with TRBD1 as a possible D gene (5 bases). Germline V gene lookup returns CDR1 MNHEY and CDR2 SMNVEV (reference sequence). V lost 2 bases, J lost 10 bases, and 9 bases lay in between. The CDR3 is made up of 13 amino acids. The CDR3 DNA reads TGTGCCAGCAGTTTAAAAGCAGGGTCACCCCTCCACTTT. Translating it yields CASSLKAGSPLHF.

DNA for the CDR3: TGTGCCAGTAGCTCGACAGCCAATAATGAAAAACTGTTTTTT. Its translation is CASSSTANNEKLFF. The rearrangement links TRBV19 to TRBJ1-4; D possibly corresponds to TRBD1 (5 bases). V was clipped by 6 bases and J by 4 bases, with 12 bases between them. There are 14 residues in the CDR3. Germline V lookup: CDR1 LNHDA, CDR2 SQIVND (reference sequence).

V and J are TRBV19 and TRBJ1-5; 7 bases line up with TRBD1. CDR1 LNHDA and CDR2 SQIVND come from the germline V gene (reference sequence). This CDR3 comprises 13 residues. J lost 1 base, V lost 10 bases, and 4 bases had no gene match. CDR3 nucleotide sequence: TGTGCCACCCAGACAGGGAGCAATCAGCCCCAGCATTTT. As protein: CATQTGSNQPQHF.